Listed here is a single TCR beta chain. The record originates from a study of shared T cell receptors in the human thymus. Generated by immunoSEQ multiplex PCR, the TCRdb table keeps only in-frame clones and is missing some. The sample comprises roughly 710,000 clones, approximately 83% of which are singletons, and around 0.0099% rests with the top ten. A further study also used this sample, focusing on human thymus T cells. That work contributes: Gene usage (both V and J) appeared biased in thymic and blood repertoires.

This clonotype was obtained from a girl under two years old with a congenital heart defect. The specimen was thymocytes.

Here the CDR3 reads CASSWAGLEGQAQYF. CDR3 in DNA: TGTGCCAGCAGCTGGGCGGGACTGGAGGGTCAGGCCCAGTACTTC. This chain uses TRBV5-8 with TRBJ2-5, with a possible D match to TRBD2 (6 bases). CDR3 size: 15 residues. Trimming removed 3 bases at V and 9 bases at J, with 21 bases between. The germline gives CDR1 SGHTS, CDR2 YDEGEE.